These 6 T cell receptor beta chains share one sample of origin, sequenced in a study of T cell repertoires in cytomegalovirus infection. These receptors' antigens are unknown. TCRdb processed the reads anew with MiXCR; each CDR3 protein has one entry. The sample shows fewer than 650,000 distinct CDR3 sequences, 35% to 50% of them seen only once. The starting material was cultured PBMCs, obtained from culture after CMV antigen stimulation. Source of these receptors: a human donor in good health (CMV status not recorded). Some clones in this sample may be carry-over from other donors' samples.

J is TRBJ1-1 and V is TRBV7-4, with D perhaps TRBD1 (5 bases). V dropped 9 bases and J dropped 5 bases, with 19 bases sitting between them. The CDR3 contains 14 residues. Germline V gene sequence: CDR1 SGHVT, CDR2 SQSDAQ. The CDR3 region is CASSLTGEWTEAFF. CDR3 in DNA: TGTGCCAGTTCTCTTACGGGGGAGTGGACTGAAGCTTTCTTT.

This sequence joins TRBV11-2 and TRBJ2-2, with D perhaps given as TRBD1 or TRBD2 (5 bases each). Trimming pared 1 base from V and 6 bases from J, leaving 9 bases between. The CDR3 covers 14 residues. Germline assignment: CDR1 SGHAT and CDR2 FQNNGV. CDR3 sequence (DNA): TGTGCCAGCAGCTTAGTGATGGGGGCCGGGGAGCTGTTTTTT. Its translation: CASSLVMGAGELFF.

The chain recombines TRBV7-6 with TRBJ2-3; 12 bases are a match to TRBD2. This CDR3 region has 18 residues. Trimming took 5 bases from V and 4 from J; bases not matched to a gene: 13. Germline values: CDR1 SGHVS, CDR2 FNYEAQ. The CDR3 spells CASSLRLAGVLSADTQYF. In nucleotides, the CDR3 is TGTGCCAGCAGCCTTCGACTAGCGGGAGTTTTAAGCGCAGATACGCAGTATTTT.

This clonotype was seen repeatedly, ten times or more. The V call is TRBV7-2, the J call TRBJ2-5, with a weak D call TRBD2 (6 bases). The germline CDR1 and CDR2 sequences are SGHTA and FQGNSA. V lost 0 bases and J lost 6, with 23 bases in between. The CDR3 contains 18 residues. CDR3 amino acids: CASSLARAGSLPLKTQYF. CDR3 nucleotides: TGTGCCAGCAGCTTAGCGAGGGCCGGGAGTCTACCTCTGAAGACCCAGTACTTC.

There are a few counts of this clonotype. The chain has TRBV7-2 and TRBJ2-1; D possibly corresponds to TRBD2 (7 bases). The CDR3 totals 20 residues. V gave up 3 bases and J gave up 0 bases, with 24 bases separating them. The germline CDR1 and CDR2 sequences are SGHTA and FQGNSA. The CDR3 here is CASSFPRGRGRPTSYNEQFF. The CDR3 region has the DNA TGTGCCAGCAGCTTCCCACGGGGGCGGGGGCGACCGACCTCCTACAATGAGCAGTTCTTC.

This clonotype was seen a few times. The rearrangement links TRBV2 to TRBJ2-3; D is unclear. The CDR3 is 12 residues long. V was clipped by 2 bases and J by 4 bases, with 4 bases between them. The germline CDR1 and CDR2 sequences are SNHLY and FYNNEI. CDR3 sequence reads: CASSEFSDTQYF. The CDR3 DNA is TGTGCCAGCAGTGAATTTTCAGATACGCAGTATTTT. The full variable domain, completed using reference TRBV2 and TRBJ2-3, is EPEVTQTPSHQVTQMGQEVILRCVPISNHLYFYWYRQILGQKVEFLVSFYNNEISEKSEIFDDQFSVERPDGSNFTLKIRSTKLEDSAMYFCASSEFSDTQYFGPGTRLTVL.